Listed below are T cell receptor beta chains from one sample, sequenced in a study of blood T cell repertoires in COVID-19. Profiled with immunoSEQ multiplex PCR; TCRdb holds only in-frame clones, not every one. The sample lists some 240,000 clones, roughly 90% occurring once. Sequencing was carried out using peripheral blood. The source is a man between 60 and 75 years old who had recovered from COVID-19. Each CDR3 is given without its conserved first and last residue.

V gene	J gene	CDR3 protein
TRBV10-2	TRBJ1-4	ASSVSEGGQDEKLF
TRBV7-6	TRBJ1-5	ASSLRDDRGSNQPQH
TRBV30	TRBJ1-2	AWRRQGGPNYGYT
TRBV5-1	TRBJ1-1	ASSLTGTGGIGSTEAF
TRBV6-5	TRBJ2-1	ASRDRGLDNEQF
TRBV11-3	TRBJ2-5	ASRDRASETQY
TRBV21-1	TRBJ1-5	ASSQPRQDVRQPQH
TRBV6-5	TRBJ2-7	ASRQVLYEQY
TRBV2	TRBJ2-5	ASSDWLASQETQY
TRBV19	TRBJ1-1	ASSSQGSSAF
TRBV19	TRBJ1-2	ASTDLRTGKDYGYT
TRBV7-9	TRBJ1-1	ASSLMQGSTEAF
TRBV3-1/TRBV3-2	TRBJ2-6	ASSRIPGHFNSGANVLT
TRBV28	TRBJ2-1	ASTPRGVNEQF
TRBV11-2	TRBJ1-2	ASSSYRGFTNYGYT
TRBV18	TRBJ1-4	ASSPQPGDEKLF
TRBV7-9	TRBJ1-3	ASSSKPLSTIY
TRBV5-6	TRBJ1-5	ASSLGGGNSNQPQH
TRBV18	TRBJ2-2	ASSPTRLISGELF
TRBV24-1	TRBJ1-5	ATSDSLRGFGGSQPQH
TRBV2	TRBJ2-1	ASRNEGKNEQF
TRBV5-1	TRBJ2-2	ASSSTGQNTGELF
TRBV5-6	TRBJ1-2	ASSLTANYGYT
TRBV18	TRBJ2-2	ASSPLQGRSLGELF
TRBV6-5	TRBJ1-6	ASINTGGQSPLH
TRBV5-6	TRBJ1-2	ASSLLGQIIYGGT
TRBV5-1	TRBJ2-2	ASSSIQRTGELF
TRBV6-6	TRBJ1-4	ASSYRGGEKLF
TRBV18	TRBJ1-1	ASSPTELNTEAF
TRBV9	TRBJ1-1	ASSVGGGSTEAF
TRBV6-5	TRBJ2-2	ASSYLQGGTGELF
TRBV6-5	TRBJ1-5	ASSSSGQGGQPQH
TRBV18	TRBJ1-2	ASSPPGQTLYGYT
TRBV5-1	TRBJ1-2	ASSPGQGNPGYT
TRBV19	TRBJ2-1	ASSPYTRTSGGANEQF